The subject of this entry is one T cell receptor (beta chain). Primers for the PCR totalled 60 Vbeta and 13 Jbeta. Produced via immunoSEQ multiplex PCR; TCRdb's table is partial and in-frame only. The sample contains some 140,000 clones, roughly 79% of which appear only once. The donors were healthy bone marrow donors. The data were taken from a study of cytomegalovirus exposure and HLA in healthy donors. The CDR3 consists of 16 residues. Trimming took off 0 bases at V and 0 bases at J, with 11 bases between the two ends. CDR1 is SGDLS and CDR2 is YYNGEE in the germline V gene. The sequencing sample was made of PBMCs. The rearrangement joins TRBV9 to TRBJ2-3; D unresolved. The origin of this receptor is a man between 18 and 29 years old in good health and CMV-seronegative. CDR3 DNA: TGTGCCAGCAGCGTAGCAGGAAAAGCTAGCACAGATACGCAGTATTTT. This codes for CASSVAGKASTDTQYF.